This T cell receptor (beta chain) derives from a study of cytomegalovirus exposure and HLA in healthy donors. On the study more broadly: From donors who were HLA-typed, an early data release held 65 million to 85 million unique TCRs. Points from the study as a whole: CMV serostatus was the only recorded immune exposure for donors. Cytomegalovirus-associated status was assigned to 164 TCR beta chains.

Primers: 60 Vbeta forward and 13 Jbeta reverse. Sequencing used immunoSEQ multiplex PCR; TCRdb keeps in-frame clones, though not all of them. The data hold fewer than 250,000 clones, with around 87% observed a single time. This clone came up a few times. As yet, its antigen is unknown. One end of the junction fails to match germline, which may point to a read error. Germline lookup yields CDR1 SNHLY and CDR2 FYNNEI. The CDR3 is 11 residues long. The material sequenced was PBMCs. The receptor's source is a man aged 30-40 years in good health and CMV-seronegative. The chain combines TRBV2 with TRBJ2-3; D ambiguous. The CDR3 sequence: CASGKERINYF. The CDR3 DNA sequence: TGTGCCAGCGGAAAGGAAAGGATAAACTACTTT.